The next 19 T cell receptor beta chains were all read from a single sample in a study of CD8 T cells in Susac syndrome. RNA in amounts of roughly 0.5 to 1 ug was reverse transcribed with random hexamers. TCRdb reprocessed the immunoSEQ multiplex PCR reads with MiXCR, giving one entry per CDR3 protein. Here the sample spans over 140,000 distinct CDR3 sequences, just under 95% being singletons. Sequencing was carried out using CD4+ T cells from PBMCs. These TCRs come from a human donor with Susac syndrome.

The chain links TRBV29-1 to TRBJ2-3; TRBD2 agrees at 8 bases. The germline gives CDR1 SQVTM, CDR2 ANQGSEA. The CDR3 is 14 residues long. Trimming at V came to 4 bases and at J to 3 bases, leaving 6 bases not matched to a gene. CDR3 amino acids: CSVGTSGGTDTQYF. The CDR3 nucleotides read TGCAGCGTTGGAACTAGCGGCGGTACAGATACGCAGTATTTT.

This chain joins TRBV11-2 and TRBJ2-3; maybe TRBD1 (5 bases). This CDR3 comprises 17 residues. Germline assignment: CDR1 SGHAT and CDR2 FQNNGV. The ends were cut back, 1 base at V and 2 bases at J, with 16 bases in the middle. The CDR3 sequence: CASSLVNRRENTDTQYF. The CDR3 coding sequence is TGTGCCAGCAGCTTAGTGAACCGCAGGGAAAACACAGATACGCAGTATTTT.

The J gene is TRBJ2-6, the V gene TRBV12-3 or TRBV12-4, with D unresolved. The CDR3 length is 14 residues. V dropped 4 bases and J dropped 0 bases, with 4 bases sitting between them. The CDR3 sequence is CASSSDSGANVLTF. For the CDR3, the DNA is TGTGCCAGCAGTTCAGACTCTGGGGCCAACGTCCTGACTTTC.

This clonotype was recorded only once. This chain's CDR3 is CSASWRGDPTDTQYF. CDR3 bases: TGCAGTGCTAGTTGGCGGGGGGACCCCACAGATACGCAGTATTTT. The rearrangement links TRBV20-1 to TRBJ2-3, with 8 bases matching TRBD2. This CDR3 contains 15 residues. The V segment lost 3 bases and the J segment 2 bases; nucleotides outside the gene matches: 7. Germline CDR1 reads DFQATT; CDR2 reads SNEGSKA (reference sequence).

The chain joins TRBV29-1 to TRBJ1-2; perhaps TRBD1 as D (6 bases). The germline V gene encodes CDR1 SQVTM and CDR2 ANQGSEA. Trimming took 5 bases from V and 6 from J, leaving 13 bases between them. CDR3 size: 12 residues. The CDR3: CSVRGQKDGYTF. The CDR3 DNA reads as TGCAGCGTTCGAGGACAGAAGGATGGCTACACCTTC.

This CDR3 reads CASSRRGTDEKLFF. In DNA, the CDR3 is TGTGCCAGCAGCAGGCGCGGGACGGATGAAAAACTGTTTTTT. The chain joins TRBV13 to TRBJ1-4, with a tentative D call TRBD1 (5 bases). CDR1 is PRHDT and CDR2 is FYEKMQ in the germline V gene (reference sequence). The length of the CDR3 is 14 residues. The ends were cut back, 5 bases at V and 6 bases at J, with 13 bases in the middle.

The chain joins TRBV25-1 to TRBJ1-6; D possibly corresponds to TRBD1 (6 bases). The germline V gene has CDR1 MGHDK and CDR2 SYGVNS. This CDR3 is 15 amino acids long. Trimming pared 2 bases from V and 11 bases from J, leaving 16 bases between. The CDR3 loop reads CASSELRGGLAPLHF. The CDR3 DNA is TGTGCCAGCAGTGAACTACGAGGGGGTTTGGCACCCCTCCACTTT. Variable domain in full (rest from reference TRBV25-1 and TRBJ1-6): EADIYQTPRYLVIGTGKKITLECSQTMGHDKMYWYQQDPGMELHLIHYSYGVNSTEKGDLSSESTVSRIRTEHFPLTLESARPSHTSQYLCASSELRGGLAPLHFGNGTRLTVT.

The chain is built from TRBV28 and TRBJ1-6, with a tentative D call TRBD1 (5 bases). V lost 3 bases and J 6 bases, leaving 18 bases between the germline ends. The CDR3 contains 17 residues. Germline V CDR1 and CDR2: MDHEN, SYDVKM. CDR3 sequence reads: CASSFPGRASFNSPLHF. CDR3 DNA: TGTGCCAGCAGTTTCCCGGGCAGGGCAAGCTTTAATTCACCCCTCCACTTT. Filled out from reference TRBV28 and TRBJ1-6, the complete variable domain reads DVKVTQSSRYLVKRTGEKVFLECVQDMDHENMFWYRQDPGLGLRLIYFSYDVKMKEKGDIPEGYSVSREKKERFSLILESASTNQTSMYLCASSFPGRASFNSPLHFGNGTRLTVT.

The chain couples TRBV24-1 to TRBJ2-3; perhaps TRBD2 as D (6 bases). The CDR3 consists of 13 residues. Trimming removed 4 bases from V and 5 bases from J, with 9 bases in between. Germline CDR1 reads KGHDR; CDR2 reads SFDVKD. The DNA for the CDR3 is TGTGCCACCAGTGAACCGACTAGAGATACGCAGTATTTT. Its translation: CATSEPTRDTQYF.

The genes are TRBV20-1 and TRBJ2-6, with D hard to call. The length of the CDR3 is 13 residues. Germline CDR1 is DFQATT and CDR2 is SNEGSKA (reference sequence). V was shortened by 6 bases and J by 3 bases, with 9 bases between the two germline ends. CDR3 sequence reads: CSAARFGANVLTF. CDR3 coding DNA: TGCAGTGCGGCTCGATTTGGGGCCAACGTCCTGACTTTC.

This rearrangement joins TRBV20-1 to TRBJ2-1; tentatively, D is TRBD2 (5 bases). CDR1 is DFQATT and CDR2 is SNEGSKA in the germline V gene (reference sequence). Trimming cost V 4 bases and J 7 bases, with 5 bases left between them. The CDR3 covers 10 residues. As DNA, the CDR3 is TGCAGTGCTACGGGGAATGAGCAGTTCTTC. Protein sequence: CSATGNEQFF.

This clonotype was picked up one time. The rearrangement links TRBV20-1 to TRBJ2-7; no firm D call. With 7 bases removed from V and 6 bases from J, the gap between germline ends came to 13 bases. Germline lookup yields CDR1 DFQATT and CDR2 SNEGSKA (reference sequence). The CDR3 has 11 amino acids. In nucleotides, the CDR3 is TGCAGTGGGACGGCCATGGCCGAGCAGTACTTC. Protein product: CSGTAMAEQYF.

The rearrangement links TRBV30 to TRBJ2-7; D might be TRBD2 (6 bases). V gave up 2 bases and J gave up 2 bases, with 10 bases separating them. CDR3 length: 13 residues. The V gene's germline CDR1 is GTSNPN and CDR2 SVGIG (reference sequence). The CDR3 DNA is TGTGCCTGGAGTACCGGGAGCACCTACGAGCAGTACTTC. Protein: CAWSTGSTYEQYF.

J is TRBJ2-3 and V is TRBV4-3, with D perhaps matching TRBD2 (6 bases). The germline CDR1 and CDR2 sequences are LGHNA and YSLEER. V gave up 0 bases and J gave up 4 bases, with 11 bases separating them. This CDR3 has 15 amino acids. CDR3 sequence reads: CASSQDSVAADTQYF. CDR3 nucleotide sequence: TGCGCCAGCAGCCAAGATTCGGTAGCGGCAGATACGCAGTATTTT.

The chain couples TRBV4-1 to TRBJ2-1, with D possibly called TRBD1 or TRBD2 (5 bases each). Germline CDR1 reads MGHRA; CDR2 reads YSYEKL. The V end lost 1 base, the J end lost 8 bases, and 24 bases lay between the germline ends. The CDR3 sequence is 18 residues long. CDR3 coding DNA: TGCGCCAGCAGCCAAGGAGGAGGACGGGACCTGCCTGCGGATGAGCAGTTCTTC. It yields the protein CASSQGGGRDLPADEQFF.

The gene calls are TRBV9 and TRBJ1-3; D is unresolved. This CDR3 spans 14 amino acids. Germline CDR1 is SGDLS and CDR2 is YYNGEE. V was shortened by 4 bases and J by 1 base, with 9 bases between the two germline ends. The CDR3 region has the DNA TGTGCCAGCAGCTCGGGGATTTCTGGAAACACCATATATTTT. It codes for CASSSGISGNTIYF. Complete variable domain (other parts from reference TRBV9 and TRBJ1-3): DSGVTQTPKHLITATGQRVTLRCSPRSGDLSVYWYQQSLDQGLQFLIQYYNGEERAKGNILERFSAQQFPDLHSELNLSSLELGDSALYFCASSSGISGNTIYFGEGSWLTVV.

The gene calls are TRBV29-1 and TRBJ1-1; D gene ambiguous. Trimming left V 4 bases short and J 4 bases short, with 7 bases between. The length of the CDR3 is 11 residues. Germline V CDR1 and CDR2: SQVTM, ANQGSEA. CDR3 sequence (DNA): TGCAGCGTTGTCTCCCCCACTGAAGCTTTCTTT. Amino acid sequence: CSVVSPTEAFF.

The genes are TRBV2 and TRBJ1-2, with D tentatively TRBD1 (5 bases). Germline CDR1 SNHLY, CDR2 FYNNEI. Deletions cut 7 bases from V and 2 bases from J, with 8 bases between. CDR3 length: 12 residues. The DNA for the CDR3 is TGTGCCAGCACGGCAGGGAACTATGGCTACACCTTC. Its translation: CASTAGNYGYTF.

The chain links TRBV9 to TRBJ2-2; D might be TRBD1 (6 bases). Germline CDR1 SGDLS, CDR2 YYNGEE. V lost 4 bases to trimming and J lost 4 bases, with 17 bases between them. There are 16 residues in the CDR3. The CDR3 DNA follows: TGTGCCAGCAGCTCTTCCGGGACACGAACCACCGGGGAGCTGTTTTTT. Its protein is CASSSSGTRTTGELFF.